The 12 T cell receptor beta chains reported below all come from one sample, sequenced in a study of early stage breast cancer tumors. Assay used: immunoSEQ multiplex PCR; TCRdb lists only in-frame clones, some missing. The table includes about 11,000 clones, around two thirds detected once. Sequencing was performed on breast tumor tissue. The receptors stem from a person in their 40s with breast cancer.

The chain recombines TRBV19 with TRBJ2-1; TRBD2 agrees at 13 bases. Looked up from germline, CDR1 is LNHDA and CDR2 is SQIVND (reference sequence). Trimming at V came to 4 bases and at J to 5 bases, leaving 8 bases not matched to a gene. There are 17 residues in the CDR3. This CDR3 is CASSTTSGRARDNEQFF. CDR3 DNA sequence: TGTGCCAGTAGTACCACTAGCGGGAGGGCCAGAGACAATGAGCAGTTCTTC.

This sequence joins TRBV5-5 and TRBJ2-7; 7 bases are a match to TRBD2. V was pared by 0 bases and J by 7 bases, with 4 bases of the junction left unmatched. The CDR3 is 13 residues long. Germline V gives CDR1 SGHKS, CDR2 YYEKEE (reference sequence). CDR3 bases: TGTGCCAGCAGCTTGGAGTGGGGGGGGGAGCAGTACTTC. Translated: CASSLEWGGEQYF.

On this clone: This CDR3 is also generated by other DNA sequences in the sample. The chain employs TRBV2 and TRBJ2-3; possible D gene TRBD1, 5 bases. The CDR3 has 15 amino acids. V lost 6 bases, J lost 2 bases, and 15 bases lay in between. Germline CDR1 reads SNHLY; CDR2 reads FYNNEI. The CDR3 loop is CASSEKGRATDTQYF. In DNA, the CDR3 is TGTGCCAGCAGCGAGAAGGGGCGCGCCACAGATACGCAGTATTTT. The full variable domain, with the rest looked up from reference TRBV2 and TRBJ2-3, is EPEVTQTPSHQVTQMGQEVILRCVPISNHLYFYWYRQILGQKVEFLVSFYNNEISEKSEIFDDQFSVERPDGSNFTLKIRSTKLEDSAMYFCASSEKGRATDTQYFGPGTRLTVL.

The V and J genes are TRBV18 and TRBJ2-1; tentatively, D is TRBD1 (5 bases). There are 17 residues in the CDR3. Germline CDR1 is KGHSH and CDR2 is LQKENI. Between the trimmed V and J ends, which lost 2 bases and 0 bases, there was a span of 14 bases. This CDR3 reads CASSPGDSPSSYNEQFF. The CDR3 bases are TGTGCCAGCTCACCAGGCGACAGTCCAAGCTCCTACAATGAGCAGTTCTTC. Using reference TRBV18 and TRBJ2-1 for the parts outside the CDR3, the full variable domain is NAGVMQNPRHLVRRRGQEARLRCSPMKGHSHVYWYRQLPEEGLKFMVYLQKENIIDESGMPKERFSAEFPKEGPSILRIQQVVRGDSAAYFCASSPGDSPSSYNEQFFGPGTRLTVL.

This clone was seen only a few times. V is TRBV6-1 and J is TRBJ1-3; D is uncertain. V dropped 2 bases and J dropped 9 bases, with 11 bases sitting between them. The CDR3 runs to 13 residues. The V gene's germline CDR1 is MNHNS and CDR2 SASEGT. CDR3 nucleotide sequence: TGTGCCAGCAGTGAATCTGAGGGCTTCACCATATATTTT. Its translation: CASSESEGFTIYF.

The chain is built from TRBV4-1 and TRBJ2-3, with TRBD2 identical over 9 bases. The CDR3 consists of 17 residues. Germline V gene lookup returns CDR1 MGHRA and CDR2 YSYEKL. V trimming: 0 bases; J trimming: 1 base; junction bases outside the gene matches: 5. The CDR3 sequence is CASSQDQGLAGTDTQYF. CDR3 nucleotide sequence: TGCGCCAGCAGCCAAGATCAGGGACTAGCAGGCACAGATACGCAGTATTTT.

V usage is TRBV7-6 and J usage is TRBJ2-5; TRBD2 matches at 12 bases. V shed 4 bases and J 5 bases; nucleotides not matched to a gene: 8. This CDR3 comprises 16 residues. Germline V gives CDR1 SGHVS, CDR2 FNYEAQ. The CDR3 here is CASSSSSGRAFETQYF. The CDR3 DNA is TGTGCCAGCAGCTCATCTAGCGGGAGGGCCTTCGAGACCCAGTACTTC.

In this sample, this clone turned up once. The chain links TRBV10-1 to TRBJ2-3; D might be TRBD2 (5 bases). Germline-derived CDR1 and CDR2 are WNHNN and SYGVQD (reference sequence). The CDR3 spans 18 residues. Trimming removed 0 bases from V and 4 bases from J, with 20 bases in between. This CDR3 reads CASSESTLRFGVPDTQYF. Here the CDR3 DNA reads TGCGCCAGCAGTGAGTCGACTCTGCGGTTCGGGGTCCCAGATACGCAGTATTTT.

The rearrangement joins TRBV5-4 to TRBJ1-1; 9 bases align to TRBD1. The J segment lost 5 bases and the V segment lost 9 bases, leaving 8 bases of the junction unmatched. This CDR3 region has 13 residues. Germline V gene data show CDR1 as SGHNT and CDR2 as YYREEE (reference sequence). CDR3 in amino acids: CATRTGGRTEAFF. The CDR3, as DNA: TGTGCCACCCGCACAGGGGGCAGGACTGAAGCTTTCTTT.

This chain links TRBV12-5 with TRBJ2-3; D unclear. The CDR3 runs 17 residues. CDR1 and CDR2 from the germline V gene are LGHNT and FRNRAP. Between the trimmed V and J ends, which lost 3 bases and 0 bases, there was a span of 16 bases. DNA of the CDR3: TGTGCTAGTGGTTTCGATCCTTGGCACCTTAGCACAGATACGCAGTATTTT. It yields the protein CASGFDPWHLSTDTQYF.

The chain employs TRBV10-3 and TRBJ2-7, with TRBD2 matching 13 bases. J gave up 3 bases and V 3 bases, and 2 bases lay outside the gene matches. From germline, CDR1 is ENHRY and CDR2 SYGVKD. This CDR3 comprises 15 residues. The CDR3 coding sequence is TGTGCCATCAGTGACGGGACTAGCGGGGACTACGAGCAGTACTTC. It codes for CAISDGTSGDYEQYF.

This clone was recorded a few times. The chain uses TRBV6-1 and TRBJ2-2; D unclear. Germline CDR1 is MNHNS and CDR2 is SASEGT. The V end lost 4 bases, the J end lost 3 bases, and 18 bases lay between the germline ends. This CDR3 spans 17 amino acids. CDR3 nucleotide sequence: TGTGCCAGCAGTGCCCCTAGTAGCAGATGGGACACCGGGGAGCTGTTTTTT. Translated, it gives CASSAPSSRWDTGELFF.